This T cell receptor (beta chain) was profiled in a study of T cells in Graves' hyperthyroidism and ophthalmopathy. Trimming stripped 4 bases from V and 4 bases from J, with 10 bases between. Germline CDR1 and CDR2: LGHDT and YNNKEL (reference sequence). The length of the CDR3 is 13 residues. This clonotype was counted ten times or more. Amplified TCR beta CDR3 regions came from RNA transcripts. A first-round RT-PCR of the TCR CDR3 used the HTBI primer set. TCRdb re-analysed the multiplex PCR reads in MiXCR, keeping a single row per CDR3 protein. The sample lists some 320,000 distinct CDR3 sequences; roughly 15% were seen once.

The gene calls are TRBV3-1 and TRBJ1-2; a possible D gene is TRBD1 (6 bases). The TCR sequence derives from a middle-aged woman with Graves' ophthalmopathy. The material sequenced was blood. CDR3 sequence reads: CASSLQGPYGYTF. The CDR3 nucleotides are TGTGCCAGCAGCCTACAGGGACCCTATGGCTACACCTTC.